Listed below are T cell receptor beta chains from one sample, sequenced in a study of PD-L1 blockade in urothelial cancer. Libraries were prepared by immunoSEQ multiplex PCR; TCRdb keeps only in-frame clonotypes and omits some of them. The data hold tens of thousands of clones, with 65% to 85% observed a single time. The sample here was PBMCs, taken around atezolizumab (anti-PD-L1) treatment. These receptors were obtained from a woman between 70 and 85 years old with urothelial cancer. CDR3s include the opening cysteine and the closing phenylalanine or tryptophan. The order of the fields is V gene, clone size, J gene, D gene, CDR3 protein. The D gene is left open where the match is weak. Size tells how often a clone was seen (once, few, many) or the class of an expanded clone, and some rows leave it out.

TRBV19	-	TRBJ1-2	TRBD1	CASRTVPDRGNYGYTF
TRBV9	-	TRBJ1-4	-	CASGRGEKLFF
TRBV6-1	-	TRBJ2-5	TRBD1	CASSATSGTGGGWETQYF
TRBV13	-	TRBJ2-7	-	CASSSLRGSYEQYF
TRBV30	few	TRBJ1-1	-	CAWSRTQNTEAFF
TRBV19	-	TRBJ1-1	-	CASSTTLNTEAFF
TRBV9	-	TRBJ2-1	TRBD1	CASSVDPGGLYNEQFF
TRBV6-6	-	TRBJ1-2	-	CASSYSSATNYGYTF
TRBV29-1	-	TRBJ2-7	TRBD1	CSVVPTGFISEQYF
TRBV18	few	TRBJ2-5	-	CASSPPGGVLETQYF
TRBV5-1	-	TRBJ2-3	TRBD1	CASSLEGARTDTQYF
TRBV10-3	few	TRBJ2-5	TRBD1	CAIRGTGEQETQYF
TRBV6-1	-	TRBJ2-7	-	CASTRLLTYEQYF
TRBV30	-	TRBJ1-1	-	CAWSTLRQAPLTEAFF
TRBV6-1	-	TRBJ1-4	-	CASPGEKLFF
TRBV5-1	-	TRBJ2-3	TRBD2	CASSLRAGGSTDTQYF
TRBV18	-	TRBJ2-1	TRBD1	CASSRTPGQGIDEQFF
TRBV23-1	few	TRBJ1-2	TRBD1	CASSSFLGQGYYGYTF
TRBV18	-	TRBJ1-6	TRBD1	CASSPQGAWNSPLHF
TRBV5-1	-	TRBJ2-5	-	CASSLWQGQETQYF
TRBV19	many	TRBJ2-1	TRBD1	CASNVGQGSYNEQFF
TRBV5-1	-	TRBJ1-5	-	CASSFNGGNQPQHF
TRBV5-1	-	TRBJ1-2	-	CASSPDSSYGYTF
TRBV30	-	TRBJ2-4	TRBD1	CAWSGNRGHKNIQYF
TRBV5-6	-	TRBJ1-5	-	CASSSGGASWSNQPQHF
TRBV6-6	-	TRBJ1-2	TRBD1	CASSYESLTGGFGYTF
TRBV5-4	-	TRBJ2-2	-	CASSFWGGTGELFF
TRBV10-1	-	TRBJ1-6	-	CASSLDTNSPLHF
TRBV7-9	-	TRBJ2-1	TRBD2	CASSQIAGGYNEQFF
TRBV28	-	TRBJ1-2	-	CASSSGQVRYGYTF